Each of the 7 T cell receptor beta chains below was sequenced from the same sample in a study of OX40 agonist ivuxolimab in advanced cancers. This table comes from immunoSEQ multiplex PCR, and its TCRdb copy is limited to in-frame clones, with some not included. The sample has about 89,000 clones, roughly 84% seen once. The sample consisted of CD4+ or CD8+ T cells sorted from blood, taken in a trial of the OX40 agonist ivuxolimab. The receptors originated from an adult with an advanced solid tumor such as melanoma, head and neck, liver or kidney cancer.

The chain is built from TRBV7-3 and TRBJ2-7, with 8 positions matching TRBD2. CDR3 length: 19 residues. Germline CDR1 is SGHTA and CDR2 is FQGTGA. V trimming: 2 bases; J trimming: 0 bases; junction bases outside the gene matches: 15. This chain's CDR3 is CASSLGPGRGGFDSYEQYF. CDR3 bases: TGTGCCAGCAGCTTAGGACCCGGACGGGGGGGCTTCGACTCCTACGAGCAGTACTTC.

This clone was observed a handful of times. The chain is built from TRBV6-5 and TRBJ2-3; D is possibly TRBD2 (6 bases). The germline V gene has CDR1 MNHEY and CDR2 SVGAGI. Between the trimmed V and J ends, which lost 2 bases and 2 bases, there was a span of 8 bases. CDR3 size: 14 residues. CDR3 nucleotide sequence: TGTGCCAGCAGTTACGGAGGGGACACAGATACGCAGTATTTT. Translating gives CASSYGGDTDTQYF.

The table lists this clone with a count of one. The rearrangement joins TRBV10-2 to TRBJ2-7; the match to TRBD1 covers 7 bases. This CDR3 has 14 amino acids. The V gene end was trimmed by 5 bases and the J gene end by 5 bases; junction bases not matched to a gene: 9. CDR1 is WSHSY and CDR2 is SAAADI in the germline V gene. The CDR3 loop reads CASSSLDRSHEQYF. The CDR3 region has the DNA TGCGCCAGCAGTTCCCTGGACAGGTCCCACGAGCAGTACTTC.

This clone was counted only a few times. The genes are TRBV7-8 and TRBJ1-6; D not certain. In germline, CDR1 is SGHVS, CDR2 FQNEAQ. V shed 2 bases and J shed 5 bases, with 10 bases lying between them. The CDR3 has 15 amino acids. CDR3 region: CASSLRVSDNSPLHF. CDR3 DNA: TGTGCCAGCAGCTTACGAGTGTCTGATAATTCACCCCTCCACTTT.

This rearrangement joins TRBV4-3 to TRBJ2-2; D may be TRBD1 (6 bases). The V gene lost 3 bases and the J gene lost 3 bases, with 14 bases spanning the gap. From germline, CDR1 is LGHNA and CDR2 YSLEER. This CDR3 is built from 16 residues. Here the CDR3 reads CASSHNPGTYTGELFF. DNA of the CDR3: TGCGCCAGCAGCCATAATCCCGGGACATACACCGGGGAGCTGTTTTTT.

V usage is TRBV7-9 and J usage is TRBJ2-5; TRBD2 might be the D (6 bases). CDR3 length: 14 residues. The V end lost 0 bases, the J end lost 4 bases, and 9 bases lay between the germline ends. Germline-derived CDR1 and CDR2 are SEHNR and FQNEAQ (reference sequence). The CDR3 DNA reads TGTGCCAGCAGCTTAGCCCTGGGGGGAGAGACCCAGTACTTC. It translates to CASSLALGGETQYF.

The V and J genes are TRBV28 and TRBJ2-2; D gene unclear. V lost 5 bases and J lost 4, with 17 bases in between. There are 16 residues in the CDR3. CDR1 MDHEN and CDR2 SYDVKM come from the germline V gene. CDR3 DNA sequence: TGTGCCAGCAGTCAGCCCGGGCCCTGGGGCACCGGGGAGCTGTTTTTT. This sequence encodes CASSQPGPWGTGELFF.